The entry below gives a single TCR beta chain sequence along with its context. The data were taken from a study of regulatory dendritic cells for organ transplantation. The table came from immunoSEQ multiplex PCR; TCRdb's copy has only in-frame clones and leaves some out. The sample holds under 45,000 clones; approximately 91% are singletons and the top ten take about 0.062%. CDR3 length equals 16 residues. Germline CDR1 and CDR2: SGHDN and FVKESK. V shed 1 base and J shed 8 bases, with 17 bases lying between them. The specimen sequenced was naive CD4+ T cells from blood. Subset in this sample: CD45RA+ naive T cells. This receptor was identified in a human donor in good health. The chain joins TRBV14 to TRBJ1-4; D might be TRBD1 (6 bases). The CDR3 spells CASSQARAGVEEKLFF. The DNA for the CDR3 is TGTGCCAGCAGCCAAGCTCGGGCAGGGGTAGAAGAAAAACTGTTTTTT.